This T cell receptor beta chain derives from a study of shared clonotypes between healthy human individuals. Clones were sequenced by immunoSEQ multiplex PCR, and TCRdb holds only the in-frame ones, with some missing. Of about 2,100,000 clones listed, approximately 94% were seen once; the top ten hold roughly 1.8%. Terminally differentiated effector memory CD45RA+ cells were left out of the naive CD8 fraction, which was CD45RO-negative and positively selected for CCR7. The germline gives CDR1 MDHEN, CDR2 SYDVKM. The CDR3 consists of 17 residues. V shed 5 bases and J shed 0 bases, with 17 bases lying between them.

Specimen: naive CD8+ T cells from PBMCs. V and J are TRBV28 and TRBJ2-1, with D perhaps TRBD2 (5 bases). The source is a man between 18 and 35 years old in good health. Some clones in this sample may be carry-over from other donors' samples. The CDR3 DNA is TGTGCCAGCAGTCTCCCACGAGCGGTAAGCTCCTACAATGAGCAGTTCTTC. As protein: CASSLPRAVSSYNEQFF. The full variable domain, with the rest looked up from reference TRBV28 and TRBJ2-1, is DVKVTQSSRYLVKRTGEKVFLECVQDMDHENMFWYRQDPGLGLRLIYFSYDVKMKEKGDIPEGYSVSREKKERFSLILESASTNQTSMYLCASSLPRAVSSYNEQFFGPGTRLTVL.